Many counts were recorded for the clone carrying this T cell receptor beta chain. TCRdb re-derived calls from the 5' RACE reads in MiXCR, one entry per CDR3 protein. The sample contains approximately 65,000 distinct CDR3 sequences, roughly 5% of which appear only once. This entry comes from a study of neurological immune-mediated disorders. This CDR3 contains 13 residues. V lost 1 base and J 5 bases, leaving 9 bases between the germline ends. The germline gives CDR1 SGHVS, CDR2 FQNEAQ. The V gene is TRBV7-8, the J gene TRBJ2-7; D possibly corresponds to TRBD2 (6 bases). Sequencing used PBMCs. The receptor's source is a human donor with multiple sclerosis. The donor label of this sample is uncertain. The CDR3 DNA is TGTGCCAGCAGCTTAGACAGGAGGGACGAGCAGTACTTC. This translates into CASSLDRRDEQYF.